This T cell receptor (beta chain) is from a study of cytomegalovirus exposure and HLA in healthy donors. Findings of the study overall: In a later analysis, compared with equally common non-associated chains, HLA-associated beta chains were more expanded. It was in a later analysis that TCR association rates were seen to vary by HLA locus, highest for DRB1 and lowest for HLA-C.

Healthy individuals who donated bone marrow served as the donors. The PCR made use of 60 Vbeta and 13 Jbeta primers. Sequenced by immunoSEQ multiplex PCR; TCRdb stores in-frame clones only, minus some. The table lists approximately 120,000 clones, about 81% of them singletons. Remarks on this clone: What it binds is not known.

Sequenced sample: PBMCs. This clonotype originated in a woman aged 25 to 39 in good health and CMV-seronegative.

The CDR3 loop is CASSVGEGGHEQYF. The CDR3 coding sequence is TGTGCCAGCAGCGTAGGGGAGGGGGGACACGAGCAGTACTTC. The V gene is TRBV9, the J gene TRBJ2-5, with a weak D call TRBD2 (7 bases). The J call may be incorrect, as the DNA end agrees better with TRBJ2-7. This CDR3 has 14 amino acids. The germline CDR1 and CDR2 sequences are SGDLS and YYNGEE.